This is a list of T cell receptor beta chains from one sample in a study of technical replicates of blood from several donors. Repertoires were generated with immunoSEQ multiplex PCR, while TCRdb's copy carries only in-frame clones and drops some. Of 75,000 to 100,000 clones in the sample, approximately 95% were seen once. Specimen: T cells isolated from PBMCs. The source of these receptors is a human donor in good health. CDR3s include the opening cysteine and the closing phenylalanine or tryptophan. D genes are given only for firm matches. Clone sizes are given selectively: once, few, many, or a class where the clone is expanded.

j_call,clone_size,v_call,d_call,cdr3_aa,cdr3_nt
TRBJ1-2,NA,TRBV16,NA,CASSQTGNRVGYTF,TGTGCCAGCAGCCAAACCGGCAACAGGGTTGGCTACACCTTC
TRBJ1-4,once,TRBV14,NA,CASTRGGSEKLFF,TGTGCCAGCACCCGTGGGGGGAGTGAAAAACTGTTTTTT
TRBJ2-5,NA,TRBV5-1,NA,CASSLVSGRETQYF,TGCGCCAGCAGCTTGGTGTCTGGGAGGGAGACCCAGTACTTC
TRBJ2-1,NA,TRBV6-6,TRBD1,CASKEQGAENEQFF,TGTGCCAGCAAGGAGCAGGGGGCTGAGAATGAGCAGTTCTTC
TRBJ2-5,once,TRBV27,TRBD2,CASSPLGGQETQYF,TGTGCCAGCAGTCCATTGGGGGGGCAAGAGACCCAGTACTTC
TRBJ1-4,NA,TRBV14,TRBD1,CASSHRPGQGNEKLFF,TGTGCCAGCAGCCACAGACCGGGACAGGGTAATGAAAAACTGTTTTTT
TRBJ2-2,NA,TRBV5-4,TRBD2,CASSLPTLLATNTGELFF,TGTGCCAGCAGCTTGCCGACACTACTAGCGACGAACACCGGGGAGCTGTTTTTT
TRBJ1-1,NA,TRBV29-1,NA,CSVERGMNTEAFF,TGCAGCGTTGAAAGGGGAATGAACACTGAAGCTTTCTTT
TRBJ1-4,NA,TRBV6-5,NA,CASSYGGLVNEKLFF,TGTGCCAGCAGTTACGGTGGGCTCGTTAATGAAAAACTGTTTTTT
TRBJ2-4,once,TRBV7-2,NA,CASSLVPSILAKNIQYF,TGTGCCAGCAGCTTAGTACCCTCCATACTAGCCAAAAACATTCAGTACTTC
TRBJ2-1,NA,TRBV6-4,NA,CAPEDNEQFF,TGTGCCCCCGAGGACAATGAGCAGTTCTTC
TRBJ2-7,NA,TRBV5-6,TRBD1,CASSWALQGAFYEQYF,TGTGCCAGCAGCTGGGCCTTACAGGGGGCGTTCTACGAGCAGTACTTC
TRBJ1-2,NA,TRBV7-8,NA,CASSLGTLLGYTF,TGTGCCAGCAGCTTAGGGACACTTCTTGGCTACACCTTC
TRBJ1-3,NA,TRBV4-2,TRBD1,CASSQELPGQGGSTIYF,TGTGCCAGCAGCCAAGAACTGCCGGGACAGGGTGGGTCCACCATATATTTT
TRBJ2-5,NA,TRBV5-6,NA,CASSWAEVGGIIKTQYF,TGTGCCAGCAGCTGGGCCGAGGTGGGGGGAATTATAAAGACCCAGTACTTC
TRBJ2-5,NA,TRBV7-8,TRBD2,CASSGTSGGAGETQYF,TGTGCCAGCAGCGGAACTAGCGGGGGGGCCGGAGAGACCCAGTACTTC
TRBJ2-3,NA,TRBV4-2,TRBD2,CASSQDSPGGYTDTQYF,TGTGCCAGCAGCCAAGATAGCCCGGGGGGATACACAGATACGCAGTATTTT
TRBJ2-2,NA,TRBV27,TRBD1,CASSLSQGAGELFF,TGTGCCAGCAGTTTATCCCAGGGGGCCGGGGAGCTGTTTTTT
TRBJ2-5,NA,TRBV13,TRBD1,CASSPADRVRETQYF,TGTGCCAGCAGCCCTGCTGACAGGGTGCGGGAGACCCAGTACTTC
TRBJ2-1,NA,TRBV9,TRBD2,CASSVKLAGREQFF,TGTGCCAGCAGCGTAAAGCTAGCGGGACGTGAGCAGTTCTTC
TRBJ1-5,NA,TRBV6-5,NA,CASRINRGNQPQHF,TGTGCCAGCAGGATAAACAGGGGCAATCAGCCCCAGCATTTT
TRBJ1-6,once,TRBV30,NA,CAWSLAGGSGYNSPLHF,TGTGCCTGGAGCCTAGCGGGGGGTTCTGGGTATAATTCACCCCTCCACTTT
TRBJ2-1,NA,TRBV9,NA,CASSVAREAYNEQFF,TGTGCCAGCAGCGTAGCAAGGGAGGCGTACAATGAGCAGTTCTTC
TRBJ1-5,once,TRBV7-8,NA,CASSYKGGGNQPQHF,TGTGCCAGCAGCTACAAAGGGGGTGGGAATCAGCCCCAGCATTTT
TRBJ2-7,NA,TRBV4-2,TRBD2,CASSLLASGRPHEQYF,TGTGCCAGCAGCCTTCTTGCTAGCGGGAGGCCTCACGAGCAGTACTTC
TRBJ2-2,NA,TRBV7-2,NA,CASSSTDWATGELFF,TGTGCCAGCAGCTCCACTGATTGGGCCACCGGGGAGCTGTTTTTT
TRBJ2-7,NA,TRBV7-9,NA,CASARSAGESSYEQYF,TGTGCCAGCGCTAGGTCGGCTGGCGAGAGCTCCTACGAGCAGTACTTC
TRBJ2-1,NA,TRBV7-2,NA,CASSPKPGLHYNEQFF,TGTGCCAGCAGCCCAAAACCGGGACTTCACTACAATGAGCAGTTCTTC
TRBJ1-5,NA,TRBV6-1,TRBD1,CASSDTGVWQPQHF,TGTGCCAGCAGTGATACAGGGGTATGGCAGCCCCAGCATTTT
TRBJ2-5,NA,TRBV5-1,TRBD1,CASSAGTGDGETQYF,TGCGCCAGCAGCGCCGGGACAGGGGACGGGGAGACCCAGTACTTC
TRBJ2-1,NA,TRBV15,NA,CATSRDLGVQFF,TGTGCCACCAGCAGAGATCTCGGGGTGCAGTTCTTC
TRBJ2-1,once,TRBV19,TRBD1,CASSLIQGNYNEQFF,TGTGCCAGTAGTTTGATACAGGGGAACTACAATGAGCAGTTCTTC
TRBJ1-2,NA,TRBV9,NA,CASSAETDTYGYTF,TGTGCCAGCAGCGCCGAGACAGATACTTATGGCTACACCTTC